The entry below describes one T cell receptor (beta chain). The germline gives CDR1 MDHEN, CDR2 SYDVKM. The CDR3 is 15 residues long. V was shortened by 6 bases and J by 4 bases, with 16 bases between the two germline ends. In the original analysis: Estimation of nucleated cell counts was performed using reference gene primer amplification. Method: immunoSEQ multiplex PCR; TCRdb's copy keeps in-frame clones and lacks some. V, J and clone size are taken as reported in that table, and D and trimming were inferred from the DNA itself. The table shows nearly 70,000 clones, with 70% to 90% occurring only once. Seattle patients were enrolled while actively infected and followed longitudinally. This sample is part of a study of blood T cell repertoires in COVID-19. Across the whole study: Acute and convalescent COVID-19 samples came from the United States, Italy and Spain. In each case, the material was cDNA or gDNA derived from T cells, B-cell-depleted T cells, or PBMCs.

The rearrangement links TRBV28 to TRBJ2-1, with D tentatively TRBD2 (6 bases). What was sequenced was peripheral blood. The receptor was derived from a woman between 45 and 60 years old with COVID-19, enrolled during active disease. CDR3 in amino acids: CASSLGDFDYNEQFF. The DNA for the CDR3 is TGTGCCAGCAGCCTAGGGGACTTTGATTACAATGAGCAGTTCTTC. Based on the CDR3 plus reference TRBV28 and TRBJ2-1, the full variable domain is DVKVTQSSRYLVKRTGEKVFLECVQDMDHENMFWYRQDPGLGLRLIYFSYDVKMKEKGDIPEGYSVSREKKERFSLILESASTNQTSMYLCASSLGDFDYNEQFFGPGTRLTVL.